This TCR delta chain is from a study of delta chains in infants with herpesvirus infections (dated by TCRdb to 2023 to 2025). Background on the whole study: A Ugandan infant birth cohort was prospectively followed from birth to characterize gammadelta T cell responses to primary cytomegalovirus (CMV) infection. gammadelta TCRs were sequenced from PBMC obtained from about 19 CMV-infected infants (one congenitally infected) and under ten CMV-uninfected infants for whom sufficient sample was available. Blood samples from the infants were grouped into approximate ages of 1.5, 4, 8 and 12 months. In infants who were infected with CMV after birth, the study searched for a public fetal Vdelta1/Vgamma8 gammadelta TCR clonotype. Belgian fetal and cord blood gammadelta TCR data that had been published previously were included solely for comparison and were not produced in this cohort.

Including the terminal cysteine and phenylalanine, the CDR3 comprises 19 residues. This entry keeps only the CDR3 DNA: 57 bases, framed from base 1. According to the germline V gene, CDR1 reads TSWWSYY and CDR2 reads QGS. V and J are trimmed by 4 bases and 0 bases, and the gene matches miss 14 bases of the junction. Infants were enrolled after their mothers, pregnant women receiving prenatal care in Kampala, Uganda, were recruited, and documentation of maternal HIV status was required. Weekly visits were made to families, and infant clinical information, oral swabs and peripheral blood were collected beginning at 6 weeks of age and every 4 months thereafter. Blood was drawn into heparin tubes, and PBMC were isolated via Ficoll-Paque density gradient centrifugation and then cryopreserved. The full study reports these points: Presence of the public clonotype at levels below the detection limit might still occur in CMV-uninfected infants. Public-clonotype frequency among Vdelta1 cells appeared to be inversely correlated with age at infection and was observed to decay rapidly, seemingly without persisting beyond 2 to 3 months. Of approximately 19 CMV-infected infants, 4 carried the public Vdelta1 clonotype: the congenitally infected infant plus three who were infected postnatally before 120 days of age. The authors noted a small sample size and no race- or environment-matched controls, since nearly all Ugandans acquire CMV before adulthood. Detection of the public clonotype was limited to the first time point after infection, and the public clonotype was not found in uninfected infants or in infants infected after 120 days.

Libraries were built with RT-PCR. TCR cDNA was generated by reverse transcription of PBMC RNA with SuperScript II and gamma-chain- and delta-chain-specific primers. After purification with AMPure XP beads, the cDNA was amplified and indexed with Illumina adapters using the Nextera XT Index Kit. An Illumina MiSeq with a V2 300-cycle kit was used to sequence the gammadelta TCR libraries. Per the original workflow: Using MiXCR v2.1.12, CDR3 sequences were assembled, and reads were mapped onto D, J and V genes obtained from GenBank. VDJtools v1.2.1 was used to carry out repertoire analyses of the CDR3 clonotypes. Identical DNA sequences were merged into single rows after TCRdb reprocessed the public reads with CATT. These V and J calls derive from TCRdb rather than the authors' analysis. For this sample the table gives about 1,400 delta-chain clones, of which under 25% were detected only once. The ten largest clones add up to roughly 20% of the sample.

As for this clone: This receptor's antigen is unknown. Base qualities are not recorded, but no much larger clone differs from it by a single base.

The receptor comes from a human donor who was a Ugandan infant, either HIV-exposed or HIV-unexposed (not recorded which). The sequencing used peripheral blood, collected at time point 2 of longitudinal follow-up. The sequence is built from TRDV1 and TRDJ1, and 10 bases in between align with TRDD3. The encoded CDR3 is CALGAKRYWGIRYTDKLIF. The base sequence is TGTGCTCTTGGGGCCAAGCGATACTGGGGGATCCGGTACACCGATAAACTCATCTTT.